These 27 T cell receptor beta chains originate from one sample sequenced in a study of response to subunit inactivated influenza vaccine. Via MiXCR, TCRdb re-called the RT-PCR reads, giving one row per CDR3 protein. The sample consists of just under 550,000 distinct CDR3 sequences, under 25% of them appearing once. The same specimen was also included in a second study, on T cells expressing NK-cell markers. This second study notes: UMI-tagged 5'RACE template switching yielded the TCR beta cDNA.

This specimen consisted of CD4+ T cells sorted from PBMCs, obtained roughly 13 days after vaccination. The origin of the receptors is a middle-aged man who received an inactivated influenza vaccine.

This CDR3 is CACRPGDRGGYTF. The CDR3 DNA sequence: TGTGCCTGCAGACCTGGGGACAGGGGTGGCTACACCTTC. This chain uses TRBV30 with TRBJ1-2, with 10 bases matching TRBD1. The CDR3 contains 13 residues. Germline-derived CDR1 and CDR2 are GTSNPN and SVGIG (reference sequence). V lost 6 bases to trimming and J lost 7 bases; unmatched junction nucleotides: 8.

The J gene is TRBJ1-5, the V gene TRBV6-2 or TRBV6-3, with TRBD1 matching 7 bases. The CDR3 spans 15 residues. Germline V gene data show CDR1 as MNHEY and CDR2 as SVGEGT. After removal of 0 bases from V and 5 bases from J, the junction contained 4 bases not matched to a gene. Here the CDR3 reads CASSYSITGDQPQHF. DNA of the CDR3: TGTGCCAGCAGTTACTCGATAACAGGGGATCAGCCCCAGCATTTT.

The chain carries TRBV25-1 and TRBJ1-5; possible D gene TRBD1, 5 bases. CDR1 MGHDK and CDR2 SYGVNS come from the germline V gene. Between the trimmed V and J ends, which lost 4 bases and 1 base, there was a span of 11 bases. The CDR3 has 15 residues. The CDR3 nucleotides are TGTGCCAGCAGTGGGGGCGGGTGGAGCAATCAGCCCCAGCATTTT. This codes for CASSGGGWSNQPQHF.

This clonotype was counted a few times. The CDR3 bases are TGTGCCATCAGGGGGACTAGCGGGAGCTTGGGCACAGATACGCAGTATTTT. It encodes CAIRGTSGSLGTDTQYF. V gene TRBV10-3 combines with J gene TRBJ2-3; 14 bases fit TRBD2. V lost 6 bases and J lost 1; bases outside the gene matches: 6. Germline CDR1 is ENHRY and CDR2 is SYGVKD. This CDR3 region has 17 residues.

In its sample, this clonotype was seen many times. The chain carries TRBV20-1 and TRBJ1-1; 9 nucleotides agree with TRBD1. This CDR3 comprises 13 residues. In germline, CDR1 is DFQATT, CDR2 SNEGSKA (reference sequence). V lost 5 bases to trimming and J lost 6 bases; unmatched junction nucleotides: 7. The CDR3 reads CSAYGQGIAEAFF. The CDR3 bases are TGCAGTGCTTACGGACAGGGGATTGCTGAAGCTTTCTTT.

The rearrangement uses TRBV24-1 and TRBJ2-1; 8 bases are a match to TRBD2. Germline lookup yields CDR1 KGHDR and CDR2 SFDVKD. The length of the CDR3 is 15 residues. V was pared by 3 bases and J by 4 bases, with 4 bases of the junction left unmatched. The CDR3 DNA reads TGTGCCACCAGTGATCTTCGGGAGGGGTACAATGAGCAGTTCTTC. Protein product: CATSDLREGYNEQFF.

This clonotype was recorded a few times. The CDR3 loop is CASRTSVMDTDTQYF. Here the CDR3 DNA reads TGTGCCAGCAGGACTAGCGTCATGGATACAGATACGCAGTATTTT. V gene TRBV28 combines with J gene TRBJ2-3, with TRBD2 identical over 8 bases. J gave up 3 bases and V 6 bases, and 8 bases lay outside the gene matches. The CDR3 runs 15 residues. In germline, CDR1 is MDHEN, CDR2 SYDVKM.

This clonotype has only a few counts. DNA for the CDR3: TGTGCCAGCTCACCACCAGCGACAAACACCGGGGAGCTGTTTTTT. It translates to CASSPPATNTGELFF. This chain joins TRBV18 and TRBJ2-2; D gene unclear. There are 15 residues in the CDR3. V dropped 0 bases and J dropped 2 bases, with 7 bases sitting between them. Germline assignment: CDR1 KGHSH and CDR2 LQKENI.

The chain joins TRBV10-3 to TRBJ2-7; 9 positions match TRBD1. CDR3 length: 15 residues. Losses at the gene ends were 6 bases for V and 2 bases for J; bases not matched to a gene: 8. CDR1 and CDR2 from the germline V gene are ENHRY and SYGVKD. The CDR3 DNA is TGTGCCATCAGCCAGGGGACAGGGAAACCCTACGAGCAGTACTTC. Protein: CAISQGTGKPYEQYF.

The CDR3 sequence: CASSRPGEAFF. In DNA, the CDR3 is TGTGCCAGCAGTAGGCCAGGCGAAGCTTTCTTT. The chain joins TRBV12-3 or TRBV12-4 to TRBJ1-1; D remains unclear. V lost 5 bases to trimming and J lost 8 bases, with 9 bases between them. The CDR3 is made up of 11 amino acids.

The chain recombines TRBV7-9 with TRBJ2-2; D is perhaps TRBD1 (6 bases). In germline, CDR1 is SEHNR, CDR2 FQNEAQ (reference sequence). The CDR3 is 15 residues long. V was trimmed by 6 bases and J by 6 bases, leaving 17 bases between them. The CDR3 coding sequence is TGTGCCAGCAGAAGGCTTATCGAGGGGGCCGGGGAGCTGTTTTTT. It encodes CASRRLIEGAGELFF.

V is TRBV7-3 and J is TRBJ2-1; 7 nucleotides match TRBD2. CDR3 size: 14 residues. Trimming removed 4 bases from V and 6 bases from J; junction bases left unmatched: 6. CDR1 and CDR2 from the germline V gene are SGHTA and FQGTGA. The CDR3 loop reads CASSSPGTTNEQFF. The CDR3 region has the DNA TGTGCCAGCAGCTCCCCCGGGACTACCAATGAGCAGTTCTTC.

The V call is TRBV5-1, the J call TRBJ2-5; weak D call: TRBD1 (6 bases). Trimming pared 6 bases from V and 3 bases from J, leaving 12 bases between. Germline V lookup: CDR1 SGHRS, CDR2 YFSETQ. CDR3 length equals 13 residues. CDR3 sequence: CASKENREETQYF. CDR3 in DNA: TGCGCCAGCAAGGAGAACAGGGAAGAGACCCAGTACTTC.

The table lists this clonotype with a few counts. The CDR3 region has the DNA TGTGCCAGCAGTTTGATTCTGCTGAACACTGAAGCTTTCTTT. Amino acid sequence: CASSLILLNTEAFF. The chain combines TRBV6-2 or TRBV6-3 with TRBJ1-1; D not certain. Between the trimmed V and J ends, which lost 4 bases and 0 bases, there was a span of 9 bases. This CDR3 region has 14 residues. CDR1 and CDR2 (germline): MNHEY, SVGEGT.

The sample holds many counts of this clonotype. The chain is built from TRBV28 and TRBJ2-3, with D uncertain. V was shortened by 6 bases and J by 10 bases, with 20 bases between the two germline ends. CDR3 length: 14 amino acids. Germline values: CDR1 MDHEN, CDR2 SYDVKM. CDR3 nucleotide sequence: TGTGCCAGCAGCCACGCAACTTTGGCAGTGGCGCAGTATTTT. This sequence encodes CASSHATLAVAQYF.

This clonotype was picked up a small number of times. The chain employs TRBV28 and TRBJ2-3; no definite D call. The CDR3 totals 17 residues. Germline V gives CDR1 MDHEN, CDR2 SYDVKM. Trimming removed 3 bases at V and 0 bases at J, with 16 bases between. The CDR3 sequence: CASSFAYAGPSTDTQYF. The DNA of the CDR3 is TGTGCCAGCAGTTTTGCCTACGCCGGGCCAAGCACAGATACGCAGTATTTT.

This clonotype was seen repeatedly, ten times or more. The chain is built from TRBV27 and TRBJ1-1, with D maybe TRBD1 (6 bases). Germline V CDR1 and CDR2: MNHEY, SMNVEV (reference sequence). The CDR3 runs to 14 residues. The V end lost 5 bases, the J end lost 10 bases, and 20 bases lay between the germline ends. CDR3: CASSARTANGGAFF. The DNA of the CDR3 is TGTGCCAGCAGTGCGAGGACAGCCAACGGGGGAGCTTTCTTT.

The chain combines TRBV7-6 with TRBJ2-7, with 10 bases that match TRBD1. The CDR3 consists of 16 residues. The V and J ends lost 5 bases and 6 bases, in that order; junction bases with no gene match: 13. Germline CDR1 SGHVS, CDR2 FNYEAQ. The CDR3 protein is CASSDQRRDRGGEQYF. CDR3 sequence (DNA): TGTGCCAGCAGCGATCAACGCAGGGACAGGGGCGGCGAGCAGTACTTC.

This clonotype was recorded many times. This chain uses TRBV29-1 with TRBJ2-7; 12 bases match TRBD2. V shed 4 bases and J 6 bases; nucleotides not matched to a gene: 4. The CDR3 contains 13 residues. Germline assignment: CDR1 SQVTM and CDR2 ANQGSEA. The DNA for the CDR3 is TGCAGCGTTGGGCTAGCGGGAGGGGGCGAGCAGTACTTC. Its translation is CSVGLAGGGEQYF.

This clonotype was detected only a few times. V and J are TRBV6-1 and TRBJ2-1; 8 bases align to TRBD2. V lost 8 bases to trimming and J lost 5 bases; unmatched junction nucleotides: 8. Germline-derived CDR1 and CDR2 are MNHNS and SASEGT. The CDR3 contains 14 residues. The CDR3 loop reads CASGLLAGNNEQFF. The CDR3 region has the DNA TGTGCCAGCGGACTATTAGCGGGGAACAATGAGCAGTTCTTC.

The CDR3 sequence: CASSLGAGVGEQYF. The DNA of the CDR3 is TGCGCCAGCAGCTTGGGGGCAGGGGTCGGAGAGCAGTACTTC. V and J are TRBV5-1 and TRBJ2-7; the D gene is possibly TRBD1 (6 bases). Germline V gene lookup returns CDR1 SGHRS and CDR2 YFSETQ. Trimming cost V 0 bases and J 7 bases, with 14 bases left between them. This CDR3 region has 14 residues.

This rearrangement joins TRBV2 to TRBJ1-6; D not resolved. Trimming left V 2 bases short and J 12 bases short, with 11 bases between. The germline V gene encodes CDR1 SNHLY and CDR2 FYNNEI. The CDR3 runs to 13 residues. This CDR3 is CASSEFWRRPLHF. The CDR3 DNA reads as TGTGCCAGCAGTGAATTCTGGCGGAGACCCCTCCACTTT. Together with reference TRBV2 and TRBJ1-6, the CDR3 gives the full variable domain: EPEVTQTPSHQVTQMGQEVILRCVPISNHLYFYWYRQILGQKVEFLVSFYNNEISEKSEIFDDQFSVERPDGSNFTLKIRSTKLEDSAMYFCASSEFWRRPLHFGNGTRLTVT.

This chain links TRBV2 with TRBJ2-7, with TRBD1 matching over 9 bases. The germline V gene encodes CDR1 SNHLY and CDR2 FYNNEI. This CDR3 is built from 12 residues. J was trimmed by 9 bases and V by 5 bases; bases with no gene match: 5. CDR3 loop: CASSLDRGWQYF. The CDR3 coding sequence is TGTGCCAGCAGTTTGGACAGGGGATGGCAGTACTTC.

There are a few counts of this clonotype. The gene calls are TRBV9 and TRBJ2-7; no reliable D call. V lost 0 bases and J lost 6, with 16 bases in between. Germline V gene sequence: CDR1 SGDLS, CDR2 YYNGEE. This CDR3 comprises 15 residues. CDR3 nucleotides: TGTGCCAGCAGCGTAGATCCGTCCCACCCTTCCGAGCAGTACTTC. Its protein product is CASSVDPSHPSEQYF.

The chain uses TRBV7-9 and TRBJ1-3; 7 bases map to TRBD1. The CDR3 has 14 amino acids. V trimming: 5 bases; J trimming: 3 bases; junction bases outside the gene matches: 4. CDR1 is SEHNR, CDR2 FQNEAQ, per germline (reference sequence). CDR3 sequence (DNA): TGTGCCAGCAGCCTACAGGGGATTGGAAACACCATATATTTT. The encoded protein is CASSLQGIGNTIYF.

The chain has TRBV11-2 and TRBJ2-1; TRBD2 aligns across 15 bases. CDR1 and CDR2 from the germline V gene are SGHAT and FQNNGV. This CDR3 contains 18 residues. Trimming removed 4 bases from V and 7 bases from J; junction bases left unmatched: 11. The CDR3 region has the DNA TGTGCCAGCAGCTGGGCCCCGGGACTAGCGGGAGGCCGAAATGAGCAGTTCTTC. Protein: CASSWAPGLAGGRNEQFF. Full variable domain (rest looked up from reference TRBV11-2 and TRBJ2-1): EAGVAQSPRYKIIEKRQSVAFWCNPISGHATLYWYQQILGQGPKLLIQFQNNGVVDDSQLPKDRFSAERLKGVDSTLKIQPAKLEDSAVYLCASSWAPGLAGGRNEQFFGPGTRLTVL.

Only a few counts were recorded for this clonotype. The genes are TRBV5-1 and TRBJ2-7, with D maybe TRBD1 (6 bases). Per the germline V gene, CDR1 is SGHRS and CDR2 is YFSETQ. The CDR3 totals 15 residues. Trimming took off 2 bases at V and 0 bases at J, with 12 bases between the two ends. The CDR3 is CASSFLQGGSYEQYF. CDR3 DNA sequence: TGCGCCAGCAGCTTTTTACAGGGTGGCTCCTACGAGCAGTACTTC.